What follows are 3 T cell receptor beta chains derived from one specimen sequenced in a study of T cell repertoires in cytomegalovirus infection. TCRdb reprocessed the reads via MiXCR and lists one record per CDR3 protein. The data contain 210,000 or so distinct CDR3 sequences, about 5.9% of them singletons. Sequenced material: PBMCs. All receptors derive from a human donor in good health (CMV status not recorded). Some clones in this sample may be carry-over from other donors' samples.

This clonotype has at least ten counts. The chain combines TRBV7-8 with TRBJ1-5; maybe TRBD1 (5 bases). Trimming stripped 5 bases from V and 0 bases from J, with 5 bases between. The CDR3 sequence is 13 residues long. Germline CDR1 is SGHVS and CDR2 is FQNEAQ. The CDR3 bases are TGTGCCAGCAGCGACAGTAGCAATCAGCCCCAGCATTTT. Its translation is CASSDSSNQPQHF.

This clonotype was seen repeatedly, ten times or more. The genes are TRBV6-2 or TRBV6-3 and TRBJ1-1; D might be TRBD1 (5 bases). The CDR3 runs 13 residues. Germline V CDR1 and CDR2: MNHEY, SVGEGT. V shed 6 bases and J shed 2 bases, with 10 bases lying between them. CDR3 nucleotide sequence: TGTGCCAGCAGGGGGACGGTTAACACTGAAGCTTTCTTT. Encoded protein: CASRGTVNTEAFF.

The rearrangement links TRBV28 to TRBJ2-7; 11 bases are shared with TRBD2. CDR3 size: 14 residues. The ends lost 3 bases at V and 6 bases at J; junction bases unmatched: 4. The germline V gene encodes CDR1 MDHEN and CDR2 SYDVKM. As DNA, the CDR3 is TGTGCCAGCAGTTTCCTAGCGGGGGGTCGCGAGCAGTACTTC. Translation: CASSFLAGGREQYF.